These 14 T cell receptor beta chains were sequenced from one sample in a study of tumor-infiltrating lymphocytes in primary liver carcinoma. Starting material for RNA and DNA co-extraction consisted of about 17-34 mg of unsorted bulk tissue. Starting from approximately 0.45 ug of total RNA, TCR beta cDNA was produced with a primer in the constant region. Three nested multiplex PCR rounds, a slightly modified ARM-PCR method, built the TCR beta libraries. Running around 9 cycles apiece, the first two PCR rounds relied on TRBV1-TRBV30 forward primers together with a C-beta reverse primer. TCRdb analysed the multiplex PCR reads with MiXCR anew, one entry per CDR3 protein. The sample has under 85,000 distinct CDR3 sequences, approximately 70% seen once. Sequencing input: liver tumor tissue from sampling region 1. Subset noted: tumor region T1, superior pole. These receptor sequences come from a man aged 35 to 55 with primary liver carcinoma and hepatitis B virus infection.

Remarks on this clonotype: A much more abundant neighbour one base away suggests this may be a read error. DNA of the CDR3: TGTGCCTGGAGTGTCCTTATTCGCGACGAGCAGTACTTC. It is translated as CAWSVLIRDEQYF. This chain joins TRBV30 and TRBJ2-7, with D hard to call. Germline assignment: CDR1 GTSNPN and CDR2 SVGIG (reference sequence). The ends were cut back, 0 bases at V and 5 bases at J, with 11 bases in the middle. This CDR3 has 13 residues.

The chain uses TRBV5-6 and TRBJ2-1, with TRBD2 matching over 7 bases. This CDR3 region has 15 residues. Germline V gives CDR1 SGHDT, CDR2 YYEEEE. Trimming removed 6 bases from V and 13 bases from J; junction bases left unmatched: 19. The CDR3 DNA sequence: TGTGCCAGCACCTCGAGGGCGGGGGAGTACAATAACCAGTTCTTC. Translating it yields CASTSRAGEYNNQFF.

On this clonotype itself: A much larger clone is a single base away; this may be a read error. This chain joins TRBV5-1 and TRBJ2-3; the D gene is possibly TRBD1 (6 bases). This CDR3 has 12 residues. Germline V lookup: CDR1 SGHRS, CDR2 YFSETQ. CDR3 in DNA: TGCGCCAGCAGCTTGGAGACAGGTACGCAGTATTTT. Translation: CASSLETGTQYF.

As for this clonotype: One end of the junction does not line up with germline, which may come from a read error. The J gene is TRBJ2-1, the V gene TRBV11-2, with 7 bases that match TRBD2. The CDR3 loop spans 16 amino acids. Germline-derived CDR1 and CDR2 are SGHAT and FQNNGV. The chain's CDR3 is CVSSYSSSRGRGGGFF. The CDR3 DNA reads TGTGTCAGCAGCTACTCTTCGTCTAGAGGGAGGGGAGGCGGGTTCTTC.

Comment on this clonotype: The germline gene is not matched at one end of the junction; a read error may be the cause. The chain joins TRBV11-2 to TRBJ1-5; D is ambiguous. CDR1 is SGHAT, CDR2 FQNNGV, per germline. The CDR3 sequence is 13 residues long. CDR3 DNA sequence: TGTGCCATCAGCTTAGGGTTAAATCAGCCTCGGCATTTT. Amino acids: CAISLGLNQPRHF.

A note on this clonotype: The junction and the germline gene differ at one end; a read error may be behind it. The rearrangement links TRBV11-2 to TRBJ2-1, with D uncertain. Germline values: CDR1 SGHAT, CDR2 FQNNGV. The CDR3 covers 13 residues. This CDR3 reads CASCLNDAYEYFF. As DNA, the CDR3 is TGTGCCAGCTGCTTAAATGATGCTTATGAGTACTTCTTC.

To note about this clonotype: Since the CDR3 does not end with the conserved phenylalanine or tryptophan, this likely comes from a read error. The chain links TRBV6-6 to TRBJ1-3, with unresolved D. This CDR3 comprises 15 residues. Germline V gene data show CDR1 as MNHNY and CDR2 as SVGAGI (reference sequence). Trimming shortened V by 6 bases and J by 0 bases, and 12 bases separated the two germline ends. The CDR3 DNA is TGTGCCAGCAGCATAGGAGCCTACTCTGGAAACACCATATATTAT. Its protein product is CASSIGAYSGNTIYY.

Many counts were recorded for this clonotype. The V and J genes are TRBV4-1 and TRBJ2-1, with 7 positions matching TRBD2. The CDR3 covers 15 residues. The V and J ends lost 1 base and 4 bases, in that order; junction bases with no gene match: 4. Germline V CDR1 and CDR2: MGHRA, YSYEKL. The CDR3 protein is CASSQVSGPYNEQFF. CDR3 sequence (DNA): TGCGCCAGCAGCCAAGTTAGCGGGCCGTACAATGAGCAGTTCTTC.

This rearrangement joins TRBV2 to TRBJ2-3; no definite D call. Germline V gene sequence: CDR1 SNHLY, CDR2 FYNNEI. Trimming stripped 6 bases from V and 0 bases from J, with 10 bases between. The CDR3 sequence is 14 residues long. DNA of the CDR3: TGTGCCAGCAGCCGAGCGTCAAGCACAGATACGCAGTATTTT. Its translation: CASSRASSTDTQYF.

This chain uses TRBV4-1 with TRBJ2-2; possibly TRBD2 for D (6 bases). Germline assignment: CDR1 MGHRA and CDR2 YSYEKL. This CDR3 is 15 amino acids long. The germline V and J ends were trimmed by 0 bases and 9 bases, with 14 bases remaining between them. Here the CDR3 DNA reads TGCGCCAGCAGCCAAGAACACGGGGGAACCTGGGAGCTGTTTTTT. It specifies CASSQEHGGTWELFF.

On this clonotype: One junction end disagrees with the germline gene, perhaps due to a read error. The chain is built from TRBV5-1 and TRBJ2-3, with D uncertain. The CDR3 sequence is 13 residues long. The germline V gene encodes CDR1 SGHRS and CDR2 YFSETQ. The CDR3 bases are TGCGCCAGCAGCTTCTCTACAACAGATACGAAGTATTTT. The encoded protein is CASSFSTTDTKYF.

Note on this clonotype: A read error is likely, as this CDR3 ends without the conserved phenylalanine or tryptophan. The rearrangement links TRBV6-5 to TRBJ2-1, with a tentative D call TRBD1 (6 bases). Per the germline V gene, CDR1 is MNHEY and CDR2 is SVGAGI. The CDR3 runs to 13 residues. V was trimmed by 7 bases and J by 11 bases, leaving 18 bases between them. The CDR3 loop reads CASTPTGNKQQFL. In nucleotides, the CDR3 is TGTGCCAGCACCCCAACAGGGAACAAACAGCAGTTCTTA.

This clonotype was recorded only once. The CDR3 end shows no conserved phenylalanine or tryptophan, and so a read error is likely. The limits of the CDR3 on the DNA are not certain, so only TCRdb's listed CDR3 is given. The chain employs TRBV11-2 and TRBJ2-1; the D segment call TRBD2 is taken from the table without a DNA check. The CDR3 has 16 amino acids, counting both end residues. CDR1 is SGHAT and CDR2 is FQNNGV in the germline V gene. This chain's CDR3 is CASNYSSTSGRGGGLY.

Notes on this clonotype: The junction differs from germline at one of its ends, possibly a read error. The J gene is TRBJ2-3, the V gene TRBV6-5; 11 bases map to TRBD1. Germline V lookup: CDR1 MNHEY, CDR2 SVGAGI. This CDR3 comprises 15 residues. The CDR3 DNA reads as TGTGCCAGTAGCACGGGACAGGGGGGCACAGATACGCAGTGTTTT. The encoded protein is CASSTGQGGTDTQCF.